This T cell receptor (beta chain) was observed in a study of blood T cell repertoires in COVID-19. Study at large: From T cells, B-cell-depleted T cells, or PBMCs came the material, which was cDNA or gDNA.

Original methodology: The authors estimated nucleated cell counts from reference gene primer amplification. Data came from immunoSEQ multiplex PCR; TCRdb stores just in-frame clones and leaves some out. The DNA gave D and trimming, while V, J and clone size come from that table. The sample lists tens of thousands of clones; 88% were seen once. Symptom resolution, clearance, or two negative PCRs marked the recovered donors of Cohort 3. The V segment lost 3 bases and the J segment 6 bases; nucleotides outside the gene matches: 1. This CDR3 has 13 amino acids. CDR1 is SGHDT and CDR2 is YYEEEE in the germline V gene.

The V and J genes are TRBV5-6 and TRBJ1-5; 9 bases fit TRBD1. The specimen sequenced was PBMCs or T cells enriched from blood (not recorded which). The sequence derives from a woman between 35 and 50 years old who had recovered from COVID-19. The CDR3 reads CASSSTGGQPQHF. The CDR3 DNA reads as TGTGCCAGCAGCTCGACAGGGGGTCAGCCCCAGCATTTT.